This TCR beta chain is from a study of cytomegalovirus exposure and HLA in healthy donors. Study-wide results and limits: Cytomegalovirus association was assigned to about 180 TCR beta chains. In an earlier analysis, most TCR beta V segments were productive about 90% or about 30% of the time.

Comment on this clone: No antigen is known for it.

The CDR3 is 13 amino acids. Trimming left V 2 bases short and J 5 bases short, with 9 bases between. Germline assignment: CDR1 SGHTA and CDR2 FQGTGA. Primers: 60 Vbeta forward and 13 Jbeta reverse. Sequencing was performed with immunoSEQ multiplex PCR; in TCRdb, only in-frame clones are kept and a portion is missing. The sample shows 150,000 to 200,000 clones, approximately 80% of them seen only once. The chain couples TRBV7-3 to TRBJ1-2; no reliable D call. Source material: PBMCs. This TCR was sampled from a woman between 18 and 29 years old in good health and CMV-seropositive. The DNA of the CDR3 is TGTGCCAGCAGCTTAGTGAAAGCATATGGCTACACCTTC. Its protein is CASSLVKAYGYTF. Combining the CDR3 with reference TRBV7-3 and TRBJ1-2 gives the whole variable domain GAGVSQTPSNKVTEKGKYVELRCDPISGHTALYWYRQSLGQGPEFLIYFQGTGAADDSGLPNDRFFAVRPEGSVSTLKIQRTERGDSAVYLCASSLVKAYGYTFGSGTRLTVV.